This is a list of T cell receptor beta chains from one sample in a study of blood T cells in healthy people across ages. TCRdb recomputed calls from the 5' RACE reads with MiXCR, one row per CDR3 protein. The sample has hundreds of thousands of distinct CDR3 sequences; approximately 53% are singletons. The sequenced sample was blood. These receptors all come from a man aged 40-49 years in good health. The CDR3 runs from the conserved cysteine through the conserved F or W. The D gene is left open where the match is weak. Some rows mark clone size as missing; the rest say once, few, many or name a class of expanded clone.

J | V | size | D | CDR3 | DNA
TRBJ2-1 | TRBV10-2 | few | TRBD1 | CASRSADRVYNEQFF | TGCGCCAGCCGGTCTGCAGACAGGGTCTACAATGAGCAGTTCTTC
TRBJ2-7 | TRBV29-1 | few | - | CSVVLGAYEQYF | TGCAGCGTTGTGTTAGGGGCCTACGAGCAGTACTTC
TRBJ2-2 | TRBV5-1 | - | - | CASSFPGGYTGELFF | TGCGCCAGCAGCTTCCCCGGGGGCTACACCGGGGAGCTGTTTTTT
TRBJ2-1 | TRBV27 | - | - | CASGVSYSEQFF | TGTGCCAGCGGCGTTTCATATAGTGAGCAGTTCTTC
TRBJ2-3 | TRBV20-1 | - | - | CSALLSGSYTDTQYF | TGCAGTGCTCTACTGTCCGGCTCTTACACAGATACGCAGTATTTT
TRBJ2-1 | TRBV20-1 | - | TRBD2 | CGAPGTRNNEQFF | TGCGGTGCGCCCGGGACTAGAAACAATGAGCAGTTCTTC
TRBJ2-5 | TRBV29-1 | few | - | CSVGVQGETQYF | TGCAGCGTTGGGGTCCAGGGGGAGACCCAGTACTTC
TRBJ2-3 | TRBV3-1 | - | TRBD2 | CASSEGNSGEITDTQYF | TGTGCCAGCAGCGAGGGAAATAGCGGGGAAATAACAGATACGCAGTATTTT
TRBJ2-7 | TRBV7-2 | - | TRBD2 | CASTPRTSGGSSYNEQYF | TGTGCCAGCACACCGAGGACTAGCGGGGGTAGCTCCTACAATGAGCAGTACTTC
TRBJ2-1 | TRBV15 | few | - | CATSRDLETEQFF | TGTGCCACCAGCAGAGATCTAGAAACAGAGCAGTTCTTC
TRBJ2-3 | TRBV4-2 | few | TRBD2 | CASSQEVEAGGGADTQYF | TGTGCCAGCAGCCAAGAAGTGGAAGCGGGAGGAGGGGCAGATACGCAGTATTTT
TRBJ1-6 | TRBV6-1 | few | - | CASSESWQAHSPLHF | TGTGCCAGCAGTGAATCGTGGCAGGCACATTCACCCCTCCACTTT
TRBJ2-3 | TRBV20-1 | - | - | CSARPTLYTQYF | TGCAGTGCTAGACCGACTCTCTATACGCAGTATTTT
TRBJ2-7 | TRBV10-3 | - | TRBD1 | CAISDQQGTYEQYF | TGTGCCATCAGTGATCAACAGGGGACCTACGAGCAGTACTTC
TRBJ2-1 | TRBV29-1 | few | - | CSTQLSGSYNEQFF | TGCAGCACCCAACTCTCGGGCTCCTACAATGAGCAGTTCTTC
TRBJ2-7 | TRBV5-1 | - | TRBD1 | CASSTSGTGVFIAYEQYF | TGCGCCAGCAGCACCTCCGGGACAGGGGTATTTATTGCCTACGAGCAGTACTTC
TRBJ2-2 | TRBV7-3 | - | - | CASSRNRAANTGELFF | TGTGCCAGCAGCCGTAACAGGGCTGCGAACACCGGGGAGCTGTTTTTT
TRBJ2-1 | TRBV5-1 | many | TRBD2 | CASSYTSGSGDEQFF | TGCGCCAGCAGCTATACTAGCGGGAGTGGCGATGAGCAGTTCTTC